This T cell receptor (beta chain) was sequenced in a study of blood T cells in healthy people across ages. Study-wide context: Per two T cells, about one barcoded beta molecule was captured through template switching. Study results and caveats: Expanded clonotype shifts may have been confounded, as the donors had an unknown CMV status.

This clonotype turned up a few times. No antigen is known for it. The junction departs from the called germline gene at one end, perhaps through a read error. The study recruited healthy Caucasian donors from Russia who were aged roughly 6 to 95. The CDR3 runs 14 residues. CDR1 MDHEN and CDR2 SYDVKM come from the germline V gene. It was with a sample-barcoded 5' primer and a J-beta primer mix that a second PCR of roughly 7 to 12 cycles was run. Carrying 12 random nucleotides, a template-switch adaptor labeled each individual cDNA molecule. Using its own MiXCR run on the 5' RACE reads, TCRdb lists one record per CDR3 protein. Counted here are 1.8 million or so distinct CDR3 sequences, about two fifths occurring once; the ten biggest clones make up about 23%.

This TCR was recovered from a human donor in good health. Sequenced input: blood. The gene calls are TRBV28 and TRBJ2-7; 16 bases match TRBD2. The tail of the sequence fits TRBJ2-5 better, so the J call may be wrong. The CDR3 nucleotides read TGTACCAGCAGGGGACTAGCGGGGGGGGAGACCCAGTACTTC. Its translation: CTSRGLAGGETQYF.